The present entry profiles one T cell receptor beta chain with its context. The target antigen is unknown. The entry originates in a study of T cell responses to AZD1222 COVID-19 vaccine. Study observations and caveats: The donor group comprised mostly white British people and more females; the analysis possibly underestimated clonal diversity.

The table came from immunoSEQ multiplex PCR; TCRdb's copy has only in-frame clones and leaves some out. In the table there are approximately 97,000 clones, about nine tenths of which are singletons. The CDR3 extends over 16 amino acids. Germline values: CDR1 SGHTS, CDR2 YDEGEE. V lost 0 bases, J lost 5 bases, and 17 bases lay in between. This receptor was taken from an adult in good health. The chain combines TRBV5-8 with TRBJ2-5; D may correspond to TRBD1 or TRBD2 (5 bases each). The sample was peripheral blood, taken on day 0 of AZD1222 vaccination. In DNA, the CDR3 is TGTGCCAGCAGCTTGGGAGGGGCGCAGGGTGAGGAGACCCAGTACTTC. Residues: CASSLGGAQGEETQYF.